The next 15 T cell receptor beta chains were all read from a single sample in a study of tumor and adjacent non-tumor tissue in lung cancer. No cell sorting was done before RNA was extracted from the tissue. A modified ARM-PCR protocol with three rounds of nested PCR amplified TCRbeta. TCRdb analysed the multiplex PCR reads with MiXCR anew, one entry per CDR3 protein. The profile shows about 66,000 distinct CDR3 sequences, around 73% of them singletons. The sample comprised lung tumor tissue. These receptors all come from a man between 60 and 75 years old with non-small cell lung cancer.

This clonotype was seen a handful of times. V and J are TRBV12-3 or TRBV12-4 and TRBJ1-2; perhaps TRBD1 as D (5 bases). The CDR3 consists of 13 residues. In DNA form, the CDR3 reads TGTGTCAGTACTCCTCGGGACGGCTATGGCTACACCTTC. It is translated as CVSTPRDGYGYTF.

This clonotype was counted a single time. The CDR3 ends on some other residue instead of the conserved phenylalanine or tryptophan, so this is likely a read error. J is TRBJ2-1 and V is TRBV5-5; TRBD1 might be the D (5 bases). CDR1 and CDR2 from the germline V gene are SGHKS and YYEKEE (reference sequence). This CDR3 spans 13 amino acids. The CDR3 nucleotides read TGTGCAAGCAGCTTTCAGGGTTTTGGTGAGCAGTTCATA. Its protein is CASSFQGFGEQFI.

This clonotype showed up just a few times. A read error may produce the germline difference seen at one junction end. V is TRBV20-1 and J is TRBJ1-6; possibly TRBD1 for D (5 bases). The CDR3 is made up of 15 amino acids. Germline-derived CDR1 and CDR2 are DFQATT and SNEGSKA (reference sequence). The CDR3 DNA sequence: TGCACTGCTAGAGTAGCAGGGCAGAAGGGATCACCCCTCCACTTT. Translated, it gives CTARVAGQKGSPLHF.

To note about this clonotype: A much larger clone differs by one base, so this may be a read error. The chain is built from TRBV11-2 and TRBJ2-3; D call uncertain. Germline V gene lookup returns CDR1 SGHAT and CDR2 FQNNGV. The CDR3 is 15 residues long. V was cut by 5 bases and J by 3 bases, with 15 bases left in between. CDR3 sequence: CASSLVGLGTDTQYF. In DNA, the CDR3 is TGTGCCAGCAGCCTGGTGGGGTTGGGGACAGATACGCAGTATTTT.

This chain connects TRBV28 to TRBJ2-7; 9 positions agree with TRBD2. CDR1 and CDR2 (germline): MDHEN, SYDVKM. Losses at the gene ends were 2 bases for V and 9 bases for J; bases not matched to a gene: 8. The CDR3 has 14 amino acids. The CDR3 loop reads CASSLGGRVDVQYF. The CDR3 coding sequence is TGTGCCAGCAGTTTAGGCGGGAGGGTGGACGTGCAGTACTTC.

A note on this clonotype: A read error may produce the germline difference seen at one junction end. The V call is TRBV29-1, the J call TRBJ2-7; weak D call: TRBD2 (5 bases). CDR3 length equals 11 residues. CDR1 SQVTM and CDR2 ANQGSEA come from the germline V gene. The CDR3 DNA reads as TGTAGCGTTGGACCAGTAAACGAGCAGTACTTC. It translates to CSVGPVNEQYF.

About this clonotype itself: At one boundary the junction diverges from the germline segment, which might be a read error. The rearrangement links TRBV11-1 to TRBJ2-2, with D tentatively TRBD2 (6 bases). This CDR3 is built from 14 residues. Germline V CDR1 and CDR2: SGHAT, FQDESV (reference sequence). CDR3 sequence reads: CASNYTSGTREQFF. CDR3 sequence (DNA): TGTGCCAGCAACTATACTAGTGGCACCCGGGAGCAGTTTTTC.

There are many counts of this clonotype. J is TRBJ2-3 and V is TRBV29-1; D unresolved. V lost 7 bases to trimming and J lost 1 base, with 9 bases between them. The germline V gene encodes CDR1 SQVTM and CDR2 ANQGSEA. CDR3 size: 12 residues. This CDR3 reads CSALPGTDTQYF. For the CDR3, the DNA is TGCAGCGCCCTCCCCGGCACAGATACGCAGTATTTT.

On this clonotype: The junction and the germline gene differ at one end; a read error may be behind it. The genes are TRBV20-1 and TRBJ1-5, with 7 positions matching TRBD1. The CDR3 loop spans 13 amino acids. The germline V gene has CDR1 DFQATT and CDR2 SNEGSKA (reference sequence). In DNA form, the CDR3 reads TGTGGTGCTACTACAGGGGACTATCAGCCCCAGCATTTT. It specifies CGATTGDYQPQHF.

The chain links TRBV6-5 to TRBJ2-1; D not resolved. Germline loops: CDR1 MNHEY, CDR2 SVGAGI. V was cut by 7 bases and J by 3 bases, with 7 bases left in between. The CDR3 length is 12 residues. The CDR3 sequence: CASKSSYNEQFF. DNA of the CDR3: TGTGCCAGCAAATCCAGCTACAATGAGCAGTTCTTC.

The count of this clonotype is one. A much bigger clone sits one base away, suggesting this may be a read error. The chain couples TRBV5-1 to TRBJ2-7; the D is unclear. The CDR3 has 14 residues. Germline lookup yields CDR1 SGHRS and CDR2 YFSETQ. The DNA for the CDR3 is TGCGCCAGCAGGTTGGATGAAGGAGACCGGGAGCAGTACTTC. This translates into CASRLDEGDREQYF.

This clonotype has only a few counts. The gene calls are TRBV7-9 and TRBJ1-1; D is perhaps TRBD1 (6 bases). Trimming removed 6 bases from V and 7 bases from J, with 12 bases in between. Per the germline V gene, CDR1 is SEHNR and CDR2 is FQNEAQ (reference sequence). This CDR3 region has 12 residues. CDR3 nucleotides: TGTGCCAGCAGATCTGGACAGAATGAAGCTTTCTTT. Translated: CASRSGQNEAFF.

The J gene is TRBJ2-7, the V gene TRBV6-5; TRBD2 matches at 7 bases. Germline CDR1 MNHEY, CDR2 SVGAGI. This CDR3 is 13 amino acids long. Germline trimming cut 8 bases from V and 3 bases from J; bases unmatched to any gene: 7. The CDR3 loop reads CASGQSSGYEQYF. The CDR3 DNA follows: TGTGCCAGCGGCCAGTCTAGCGGCTACGAGCAGTACTTC.

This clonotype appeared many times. The CDR3 DNA is TGTGCCAGCCGTAGCGACAGCTCCTACAATGAGCAGTTCTTC. Protein: CASRSDSSYNEQFF. The J gene is TRBJ2-1, the V gene TRBV6-5, with D perhaps assigned TRBD1 or TRBD2 (5 bases each). The germline CDR1 and CDR2 sequences are MNHEY and SVGAGI. This CDR3 is built from 14 residues. V lost 8 bases, J lost 0 bases, and 11 bases lay in between.

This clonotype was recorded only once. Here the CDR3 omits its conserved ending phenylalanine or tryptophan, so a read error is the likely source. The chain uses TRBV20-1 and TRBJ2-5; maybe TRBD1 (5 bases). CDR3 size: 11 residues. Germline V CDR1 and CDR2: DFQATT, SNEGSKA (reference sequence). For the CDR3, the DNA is TGCAATGCTACACAGGAAGAGACCCAGTACTTG. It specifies CNATQEETQYL.